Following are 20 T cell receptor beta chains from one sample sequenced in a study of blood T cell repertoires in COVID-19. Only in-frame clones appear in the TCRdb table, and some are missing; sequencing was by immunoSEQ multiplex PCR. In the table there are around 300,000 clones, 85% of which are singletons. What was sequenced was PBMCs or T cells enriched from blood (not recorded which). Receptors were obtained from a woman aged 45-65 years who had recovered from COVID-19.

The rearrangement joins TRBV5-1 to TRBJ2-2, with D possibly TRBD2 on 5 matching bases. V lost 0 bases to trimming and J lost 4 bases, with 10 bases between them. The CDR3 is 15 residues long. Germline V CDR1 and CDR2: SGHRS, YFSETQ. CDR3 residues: CASSLGGLSTGELFF. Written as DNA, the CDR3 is TGCGCCAGCAGCTTGGGAGGGTTATCCACCGGGGAGCTGTTTTTT.

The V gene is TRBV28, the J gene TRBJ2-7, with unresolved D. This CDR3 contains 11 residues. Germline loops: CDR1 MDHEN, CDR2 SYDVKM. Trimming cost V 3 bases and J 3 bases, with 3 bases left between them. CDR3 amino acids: CASSFHYEQYF. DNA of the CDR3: TGTGCCAGCAGTTTCCACTACGAGCAGTACTTC.

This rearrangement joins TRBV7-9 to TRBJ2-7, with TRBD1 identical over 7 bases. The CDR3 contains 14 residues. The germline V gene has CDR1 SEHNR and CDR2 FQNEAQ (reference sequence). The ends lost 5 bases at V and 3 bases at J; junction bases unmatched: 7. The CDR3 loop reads CASSVRRDSYEQYF. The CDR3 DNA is TGTGCCAGCAGCGTACGCCGGGACAGCTACGAGCAGTACTTC.

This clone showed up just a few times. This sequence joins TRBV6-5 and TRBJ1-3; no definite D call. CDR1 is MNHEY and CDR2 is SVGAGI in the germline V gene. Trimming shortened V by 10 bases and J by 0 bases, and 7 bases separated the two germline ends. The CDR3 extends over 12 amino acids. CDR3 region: CATGYSGNTIYF. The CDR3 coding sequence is TGTGCCACCGGGTACTCTGGAAACACCATATATTTT.

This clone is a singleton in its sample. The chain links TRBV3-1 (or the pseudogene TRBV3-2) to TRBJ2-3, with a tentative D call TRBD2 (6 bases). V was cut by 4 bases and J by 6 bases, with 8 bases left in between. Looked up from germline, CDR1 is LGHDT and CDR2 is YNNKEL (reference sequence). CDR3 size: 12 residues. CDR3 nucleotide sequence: TGTGCCAGCAGCCCGGCGGGGGATACGCAGTATTTT. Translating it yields CASSPAGDTQYF.

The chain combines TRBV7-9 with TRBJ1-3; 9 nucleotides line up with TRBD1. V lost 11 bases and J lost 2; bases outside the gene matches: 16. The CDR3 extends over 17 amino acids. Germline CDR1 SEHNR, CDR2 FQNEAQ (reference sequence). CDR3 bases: TGTGCCTGGGGGGGAAACGTCGGGACAGGGACTGGAAACACCATATATTTT. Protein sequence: CAWGGNVGTGTGNTIYF.

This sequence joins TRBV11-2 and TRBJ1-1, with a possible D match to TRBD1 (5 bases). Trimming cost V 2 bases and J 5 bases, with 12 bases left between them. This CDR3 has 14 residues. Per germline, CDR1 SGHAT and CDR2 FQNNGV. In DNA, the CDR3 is TGTGCCAGCAGCTTAAATCTAAAGGGGACTGAAGCTTTCTTT. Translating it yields CASSLNLKGTEAFF. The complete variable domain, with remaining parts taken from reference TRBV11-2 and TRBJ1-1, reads EAGVAQSPRYKIIEKRQSVAFWCNPISGHATLYWYQQILGQGPKLLIQFQNNGVVDDSQLPKDRFSAERLKGVDSTLKIQPAKLEDSAVYLCASSLNLKGTEAFFGQGTRLTVV.

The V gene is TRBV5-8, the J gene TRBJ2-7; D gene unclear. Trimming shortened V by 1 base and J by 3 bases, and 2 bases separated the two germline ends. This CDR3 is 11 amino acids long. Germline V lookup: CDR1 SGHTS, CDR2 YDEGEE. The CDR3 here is CASSLHYEQYF. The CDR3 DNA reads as TGTGCCAGCAGCTTGCACTACGAGCAGTACTTC. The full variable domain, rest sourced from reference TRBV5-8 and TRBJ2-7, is EAGVTQSPTHLIKTRGQQATLRCSPISGHTSVYWYQQALGLGLQFLLWYDEGEERNRGNFPPRFSGRQFPNYSSELNVNALELEDSALYLCASSLHYEQYFGPGTRLTVT.

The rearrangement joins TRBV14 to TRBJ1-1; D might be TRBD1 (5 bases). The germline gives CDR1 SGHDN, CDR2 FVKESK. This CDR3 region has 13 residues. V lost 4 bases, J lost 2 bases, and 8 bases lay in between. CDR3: CASSLQGNTEAFF. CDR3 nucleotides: TGTGCCAGCAGCCTTCAGGGAAACACTGAAGCTTTCTTT.

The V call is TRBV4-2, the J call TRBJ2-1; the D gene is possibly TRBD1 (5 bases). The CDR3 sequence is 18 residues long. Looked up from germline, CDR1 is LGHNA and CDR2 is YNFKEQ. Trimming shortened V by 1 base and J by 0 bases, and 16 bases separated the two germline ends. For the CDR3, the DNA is TGTGCCAGCAGCCAAGGACTTCCAGGGCCGAGCTCCTACAATGAGCAGTTCTTC. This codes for CASSQGLPGPSSYNEQFF.

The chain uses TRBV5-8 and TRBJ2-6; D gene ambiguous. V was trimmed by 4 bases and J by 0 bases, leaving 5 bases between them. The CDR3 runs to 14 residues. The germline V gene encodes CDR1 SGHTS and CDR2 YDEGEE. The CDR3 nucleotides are TGTGCCAGCAGCCCAGACTCTGGGGCCAACGTCCTGACTTTC. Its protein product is CASSPDSGANVLTF.

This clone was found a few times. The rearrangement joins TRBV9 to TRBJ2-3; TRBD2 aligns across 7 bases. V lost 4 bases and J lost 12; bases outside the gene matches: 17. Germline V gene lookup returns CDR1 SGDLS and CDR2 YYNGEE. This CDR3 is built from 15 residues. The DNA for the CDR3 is TGTGCCAGCAGCCCCCAAGATGCTAGCGGTATAAACCAGTATTTT. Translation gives CASSPQDASGINQYF.

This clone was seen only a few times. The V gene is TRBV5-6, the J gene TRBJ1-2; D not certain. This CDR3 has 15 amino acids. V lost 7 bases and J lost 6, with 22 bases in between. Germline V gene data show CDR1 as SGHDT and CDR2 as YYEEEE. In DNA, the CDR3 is TGTGCCAGCTTATCCCGAGGGAGGGAGAGGGATGGCTACACCTTC. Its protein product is CASLSRGRERDGYTF.

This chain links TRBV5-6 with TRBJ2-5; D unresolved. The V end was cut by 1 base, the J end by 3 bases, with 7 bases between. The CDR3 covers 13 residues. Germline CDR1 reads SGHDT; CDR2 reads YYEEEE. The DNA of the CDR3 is TGTGCCAGCAGCTTGTTTGTCAAAGAGACCCAGTACTTC. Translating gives CASSLFVKETQYF.

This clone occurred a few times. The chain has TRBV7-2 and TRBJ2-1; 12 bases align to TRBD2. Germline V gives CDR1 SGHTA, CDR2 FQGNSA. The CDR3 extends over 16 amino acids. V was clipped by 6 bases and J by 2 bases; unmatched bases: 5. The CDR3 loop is CASRFGLAGPYNEQFF. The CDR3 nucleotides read TGTGCCAGCAGATTCGGACTAGCGGGACCCTACAATGAGCAGTTCTTC.

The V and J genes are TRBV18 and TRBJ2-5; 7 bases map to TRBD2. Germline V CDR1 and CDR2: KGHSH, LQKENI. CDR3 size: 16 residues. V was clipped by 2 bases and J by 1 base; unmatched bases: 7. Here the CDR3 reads CASSPGQPGGQETQYF. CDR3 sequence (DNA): TGTGCCAGCTCACCAGGGCAACCGGGGGGCCAAGAGACCCAGTACTTC. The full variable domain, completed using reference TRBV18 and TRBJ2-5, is NAGVMQNPRHLVRRRGQEARLRCSPMKGHSHVYWYRQLPEEGLKFMVYLQKENIIDESGMPKERFSAEFPKEGPSILRIQQVVRGDSAAYFCASSPGQPGGQETQYFGPGTRLLVL.

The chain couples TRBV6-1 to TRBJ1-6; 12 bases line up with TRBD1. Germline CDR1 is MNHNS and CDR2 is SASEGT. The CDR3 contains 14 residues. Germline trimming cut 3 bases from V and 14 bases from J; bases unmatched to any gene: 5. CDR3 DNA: TGTGCCAGCAGTGACACCGGGACAGGGGGCACCCTCCACTTT. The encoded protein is CASSDTGTGGTLHF.

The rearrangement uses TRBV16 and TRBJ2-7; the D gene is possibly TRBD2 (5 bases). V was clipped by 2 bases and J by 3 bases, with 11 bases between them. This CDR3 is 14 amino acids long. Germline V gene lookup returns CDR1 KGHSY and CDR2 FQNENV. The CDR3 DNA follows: TGTGCCAGCAGCCAACAAGGTGAGGGCTACGAGCAGTACTTC. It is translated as CASSQQGEGYEQYF. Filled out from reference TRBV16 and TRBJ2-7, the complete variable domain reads GEEVAQTPKHLVRGEGQKAKLYCAPIKGHSYVFWYQQVLKNEFKFLISFQNENVFDETGMPKERFSAKCLPNSPCSLEIQATKLEDSAVYFCASSQQGEGYEQYFGPGTRLTVT.

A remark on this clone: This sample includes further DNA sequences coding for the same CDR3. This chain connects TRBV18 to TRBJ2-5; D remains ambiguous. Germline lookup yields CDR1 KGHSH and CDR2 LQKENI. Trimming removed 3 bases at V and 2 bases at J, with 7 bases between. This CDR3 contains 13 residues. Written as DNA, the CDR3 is TGTGCCAGCTCACCTGGCCTTCAAGAGACCCAGTACTTC. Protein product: CASSPGLQETQYF. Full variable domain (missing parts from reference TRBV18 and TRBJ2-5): NAGVMQNPRHLVRRRGQEARLRCSPMKGHSHVYWYRQLPEEGLKFMVYLQKENIIDESGMPKERFSAEFPKEGPSILRIQQVVRGDSAAYFCASSPGLQETQYFGPGTRLLVL.

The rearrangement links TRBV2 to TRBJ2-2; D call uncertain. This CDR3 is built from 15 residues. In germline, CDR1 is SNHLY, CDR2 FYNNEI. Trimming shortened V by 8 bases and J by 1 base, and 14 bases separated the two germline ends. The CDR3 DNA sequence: TGTGCCAGCCGCGAGTTCTTCGTGAACACCGGGGAGCTGTTTTTT. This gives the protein CASREFFVNTGELFF.